This entry describes one T cell receptor (beta chain). Its specific antigen is unknown. A much more abundant neighbour one base away suggests this may be a read error. CDR1 SGHRS and CDR2 YFSETQ were looked up in the germline V gene. From the cysteine through the phenylalanine, the CDR3 covers 13 amino acids. Only the CDR3 region is kept as DNA, spanning 39 bases read in frame from base 1. The library was built by means of multiplex PCR. The data were produced on an Illumina HiSeq 2500. TCRbeta libraries were constructed through three rounds of nested PCR with primers (Table S4) according to protocols adapted from ARM-PCR. Before sequencing, PCR products of 200-500 bp were excised from the gel and purified with the QIAquick gel extraction kit. As for the authors' bioinformatics: Trimmomatic was used to clean the reads, FLASH was used to merge the reads into complete CDR3 sequences, and MiTCR was used to assign the reads to V(D)J germline segments. Clonal diversity was calculated as the inverse Simpson's index using VDJtools. Productive reads were defined as in-frame sequences without a premature stop codon. TCRdb redid the processing of the public reads, applying fastp at Q25 and MiXCR, and retained in-frame beta chains. Identical CDR3 proteins give one entry, which carries the most common genes and DNA. These V and J calls originate from TCRdb's pipeline instead of the authors' own analysis. This sample lists approximately 82,000 distinct CDR3 sequences; 76% were detected once. The ten largest clones take up around 43% of the sample.

RNA was extracted from bulk unsorted tissue and checked for quality with a NanoDrop ND-1000 and an Agilent 2100. For the normal lung samples, distant non-tumor tissue was collected more than 3 cm away from the tumor edge. The donors were newly diagnosed lung cancer patients admitted for thoracic surgery in China from August to November 2014 who had not received prior chemotherapy. Patients with previous radiotherapy or chemotherapy, or with another concurrent cancer, were excluded from the study. Pieces of surgical tissue measuring about 1-2 cm3 were kept in RNAlater solution and stored at -80 degrees C until use. The data were obtained in a study of tumor and adjacent non-tumor tissue in lung cancer listed by TCRdb under 2018. For the study in its entirety: Of the cohort, eleven to twelve patients had adenocarcinoma, 2 had squamous cell carcinoma and 1 had small cell lung cancer. The approximately 15 enrolled patients, of whom 10 were men and 5 were women, were aged about 31 to 76 years and were diagnosed with TNM stage I to III disease. Sequencing generated a total of 125,075,908 productive TCRbeta reads, averaging roughly 4.2 million reads per sample. The study compared bulk TCRbeta repertoires between lung tumor tissue and matched distant non-tumor lung tissue from some 14 lung cancer patients. TCRbeta CDR3 sequencing was performed on 30 to 35 paired specimens, with one tumor sample and one normal lung sample collected per patient.

The research as a whole found: Tumor tissue showed significantly higher TCR diversity (inverse Simpson) than normal lung tissue, at 431.37 vs 166.20 (P = 0.0075, Mann-Whitney U test). The sequencing platform is not named in the methods, and unique molecular identifiers are not mentioned. TCR diversity was significantly higher in younger patients, and greater tumor TCR diversity was associated with shorter overall survival and shorter disease-free survival. Because peripheral blood was not sequenced, blood TCRbeta repertoires in the lung cancer patients of the study were not examined. The top 100 clones made up a significantly larger cumulative share of the repertoire in normal lung than in tumor tissue. The cohort had only 15 patients, and the authors noted that larger samples and more detailed clinical data are needed.

This chain joins TRBV5-1 to TRBJ2-3; TRBD2 agrees with 8 junctional bases. The receptor comes from a man in his 70s with non-small cell lung cancer. The sequencing sample was made of distant non-tumor lung tissue. The CDR3 amino acid sequence is: CARSLAEAGAQYF. The nucleotide sequence reads as follows: TGCGCCAGAAGCTTGGCCGAAGCGGGGGCGCAGTATTTT.